A single sample is the source of the 29 T cell receptor beta chains below, sequenced in a study of Graves' ophthalmopathy and Graves' hyperthyroidism. Beta-chain TCR CDR3 regions were amplified from RNA transcripts. HTBI primers served in a first-round RT-PCR, which a second-round multiplex PCR followed. TCRdb re-analysed the multiplex PCR reads in MiXCR, keeping a single row per CDR3 protein. Seen here are about 590,000 distinct CDR3 sequences, 35% to 40% observed once, and the top ten hold roughly 4%. What was sequenced was peripheral blood or thyroid tissue (not recorded which). These receptors were taken from an adult man with Graves' hyperthyroidism.

Concerning this clonotype itself: A much larger clone lies a single base off, so this may be a read error. The rearrangement links TRBV19 to TRBJ2-7; weak D call: TRBD1 (5 bases). The CDR3 length is 13 residues. Trimming took off 7 bases at V and 0 bases at J, with 10 bases between the two ends. The germline V gene has CDR1 LNHDA and CDR2 SQIVND (reference sequence). The CDR3 DNA reads as TGTGCCAGTACAAACAGGCCCTCCTACGAGCAGTACTTC. This gives the protein CASTNRPSYEQYF.

In its sample, this clonotype was seen a few times. V usage is TRBV11-2 and J usage is TRBJ1-2; the match to TRBD1 covers 9 bases. CDR3 length: 17 residues. The germline V gene has CDR1 SGHAT and CDR2 FQNNGV. V dropped 1 base and J dropped 5; count of bases not matched to a gene: 11. CDR3 sequence: CASSLAPGTGYRYGYTF. CDR3 coding DNA: TGTGCCAGCAGCTTAGCTCCCGGGACAGGGTATAGATATGGCTACACCTTC.

This clonotype was seen at least ten times. The V and J genes are TRBV2 and TRBJ2-7; the match to TRBD1 covers 9 bases. The CDR3 has 14 amino acids. CDR1 and CDR2 from the germline V gene are SNHLY and FYNNEI. After removal of 10 bases from V and 3 bases from J, the junction contained 10 bases not matched to a gene. CDR3 coding DNA: TGTGCCACCCGGACCGGGACAGGGAACTACGAGCAGTACTTC. Translation gives CATRTGTGNYEQYF.

For the CDR3, the DNA is TGTGCCAGCAGCAAGGGACAGGGAGAGACTGAAGCTTTCTTT. Its protein is CASSKGQGETEAFF. The rearrangement links TRBV4-2 to TRBJ1-1, with 9 bases fitting TRBD1. Germline CDR1 LGHNA, CDR2 YNFKEQ. V shed 5 bases, J shed 5 bases, and the junction held 6 bases outside the gene matches. CDR3 length equals 14 residues.

This chain joins TRBV9 and TRBJ1-5; no clear D. V was clipped by 0 bases and J by 0 bases, with 13 bases between them. Germline CDR1 reads SGDLS; CDR2 reads YYNGEE. The CDR3 loop spans 17 amino acids. The CDR3 region is CASSVDSGFYSNQPQHF. CDR3 DNA: TGTGCCAGCAGCGTAGACTCGGGATTTTATAGCAATCAGCCCCAGCATTTT. The variable domain in full, with the rest retrieved from reference TRBV9 and TRBJ1-5, is DSGVTQTPKHLITATGQRVTLRCSPRSGDLSVYWYQQSLDQGLQFLIQYYNGEERAKGNILERFSAQQFPDLHSELNLSSLELGDSALYFCASSVDSGFYSNQPQHFGDGTRLSIL.

This clonotype was observed once. The V and J genes are TRBV9 and TRBJ1-2, with D perhaps matching TRBD1 (5 bases). Trimming left V 5 bases short and J 4 bases short, with 18 bases between. This CDR3 is built from 15 residues. From germline, CDR1 is SGDLS and CDR2 YYNGEE. CDR3 region: CASSLGGRAAYGYTF. The CDR3, as DNA: TGTGCCAGCAGTTTAGGCGGCAGGGCGGCCTATGGCTACACCTTC.

The chain links TRBV20-1 to TRBJ1-5; a weak D match, TRBD1 (5 bases). From germline, CDR1 is DFQATT and CDR2 SNEGSKA (reference sequence). The CDR3 totals 15 residues. V gave up 3 bases and J gave up 7 bases, with 19 bases separating them. CDR3 DNA sequence: TGCAGTGCTAGTGGTTCGACAGAGGGCGGGCAGCCCCAGCATTTT. Amino acid sequence: CSASGSTEGGQPQHF.

The rearrangement uses TRBV29-1 and TRBJ1-4; D is undetermined. Deletions cut 4 bases from V and 7 bases from J, with 13 bases between. The CDR3 totals 13 residues. The V gene's germline CDR1 is SQVTM and CDR2 ANQGSEA. The CDR3 DNA follows: TGCAGCGTTGGAGAGGGTGATGGTGAAAAACTGTTTTTT. It is translated as CSVGEGDGEKLFF.

This clonotype was counted at least ten times. The rearrangement uses TRBV10-2 and TRBJ2-6, with 7 bases matching TRBD1. The CDR3 totals 15 residues. The germline V gene encodes CDR1 WSHSY and CDR2 SAAADI. J was trimmed by 4 bases and V by 7 bases; bases with no gene match: 7. The CDR3 protein is CASKATGDGANVLTF. CDR3 nucleotides: TGCGCCAGCAAGGCAACAGGGGACGGGGCCAACGTCCTGACTTTC.

This clonotype showed up many times. The V and J genes are TRBV20-1 and TRBJ2-5; D is unresolved. This CDR3 spans 11 amino acids. Germline lookup yields CDR1 DFQATT and CDR2 SNEGSKA (reference sequence). V gave up 6 bases and J gave up 8 bases, with 13 bases separating them. CDR3 bases: TGCAGTGCGTTTGGGCCCGGAACCCAGTACTTC. Amino acids: CSAFGPGTQYF.

The sample holds a few counts of this clonotype. V is TRBV7-2 and J is TRBJ2-5, with 10 bases matching TRBD2. The CDR3 is made up of 15 amino acids. The germline V gene encodes CDR1 SGHTA and CDR2 FQGNSA. J lost 0 bases, V lost 7 bases, and 5 bases had no gene match. CDR3 loop: CASTPSGGNQETQYF. The CDR3 DNA follows: TGTGCCAGCACCCCTAGCGGGGGAAACCAAGAGACCCAGTACTTC.

The chain employs TRBV19 and TRBJ2-7; D perhaps matches TRBD2 (6 bases). The J call may be faulty, since TRBJ2-1 better matches the DNA end. Germline CDR1 LNHDA, CDR2 SQIVND (reference sequence). There are 15 residues in the CDR3. The CDR3 sequence is CASSIFGSIYNEQFF. Written as DNA, the CDR3 is TGTGCCAGTAGTATTTTCGGGAGTATCTACAATGAGCAGTTCTTC.

This clonotype was seen a few times. The chain carries TRBV20-1 and TRBJ2-7; 9 bases map to TRBD2. The ends lost 0 bases at V and 4 bases at J; junction bases unmatched: 7. This CDR3 spans 15 amino acids. Germline values: CDR1 DFQATT, CDR2 SNEGSKA (reference sequence). As DNA, the CDR3 is TGCAGTGCTAGAGATCGGTCTAGCGGGAAGTACGAGCAGTACTTC. Translated, it gives CSARDRSSGKYEQYF.

Remarks on this clonotype: Germline and junction disagree at one end, which may indicate a read error. The gene calls are TRBV15 and TRBJ1-1; no firm D call. The CDR3 totals 16 residues. CDR1 is LNHNV, CDR2 YYDKDF, per germline (reference sequence). The CDR3 sequence is CATSSWTDDMNTEAFF. As DNA, the CDR3 is TGTGCCACCAGCAGCTGGACGGATGACATGAACACTGAGGCTTTCTTT.

This clonotype was observed at least ten times. This chain joins TRBV10-2 and TRBJ1-2, with D hard to call. The CDR3 consists of 13 residues. CDR1 and CDR2 from the germline V gene are WSHSY and SAAADI. Trimming cost V 8 bases and J 1 base, with 11 bases left between them. CDR3 sequence (DNA): TGCGCCAGCTCCGGCGGGTTTAACTATGGCTACACCTTC. Protein: CASSGGFNYGYTF.

The gene calls are TRBV7-8 and TRBJ1-4; possible D gene TRBD1, 6 bases. The CDR3 is 14 residues long. In germline, CDR1 is SGHVS, CDR2 FQNEAQ. V was trimmed by 5 bases and J by 8 bases, leaving 15 bases between them. This CDR3 reads CASSQRGQQEKLFF. CDR3 coding DNA: TGTGCCAGCAGCCAAAGAGGACAGCAAGAAAAACTGTTTTTT.

There are many counts of this clonotype. The chain uses TRBV12-3 or TRBV12-4 and TRBJ2-7; tentative D call: TRBD2 (5 bases). V was clipped by 5 bases and J by 7 bases, with 18 bases between them. The CDR3 extends over 14 amino acids. The CDR3 bases are TGTGCCAGCAGTAACCTCCGGGGAGATCGAGAGCAGTACTTC. This sequence encodes CASSNLRGDREQYF.

This clonotype was seen only a few times. V is TRBV7-9 and J is TRBJ2-7; tentatively, D is TRBD2 (5 bases). V lost 3 bases and J 3 bases, leaving 18 bases between the germline ends. The CDR3 extends over 16 amino acids. Germline loops: CDR1 SEHNR, CDR2 FQNEAQ (reference sequence). CDR3 DNA sequence: TGTGCCAGCAGCTTGCCGGTAGCGTCCGGGGACTACGAGCAGTACTTC. This translates into CASSLPVASGDYEQYF.

This clonotype has a count of ten or more. V usage is TRBV10-3 and J usage is TRBJ1-1; unclear D gene. Germline CDR1 is ENHRY and CDR2 is SYGVKD. The CDR3 covers 12 residues. The V and J ends lost 2 bases and 7 bases respectively, with 8 bases between them. This chain's CDR3 is CAISEQRLEAFF. CDR3 coding DNA: TGTGCCATCAGTGAGCAACGGCTTGAAGCTTTCTTT.

Concerning this clonotype: A much larger clone differs by one base, so this may be a read error. The chain combines TRBV5-6 with TRBJ1-3; 7 nucleotides line up with TRBD1. The CDR3 sequence is 15 residues long. Germline values: CDR1 SGHDT, CDR2 YYEEEE. Here the CDR3 reads CASSLRGGSGNTVYF. Here the CDR3 DNA reads TGTGCCAGCAGCTTGCGAGGGGGCTCTGGAAACACCGTATATTTT. Complete variable domain (other parts from reference TRBV5-6 and TRBJ1-3): DAGVTQSPTHLIKTRGQQVTLRCSPKSGHDTVSWYQQALGQGPQFIFQYYEEEERQRGNFPDRFSGHQFPNYSSELNVNALLLGDSALYLCASSLRGGSGNTVYFGEGSWLTVV.

The table lists this clonotype with a count of one. The rearrangement uses TRBV7-9 and TRBJ1-2; 12 nucleotides match TRBD1. This CDR3 comprises 16 residues. The germline V gene encodes CDR1 SEHNR and CDR2 FQNEAQ (reference sequence). The trim removed 4 bases at V and 4 bases at J, leaving 7 bases unmatched. The CDR3 region is CASSSGTGGHTYGYTF. In DNA, the CDR3 is TGTGCCAGCAGCTCAGGGACAGGGGGCCACACCTATGGCTACACCTTC. The whole variable domain, filled in from reference TRBV7-9 and TRBJ1-2, reads DTGVSQNPRHKITKRGQNVTFRCDPISEHNRLYWYRQTLGQGPEFLTYFQNEAQLEKSRLLSDRFSAERPKGSFSTLEIQRTEQGDSAMYLCASSSGTGGHTYGYTFGSGTRLTVV.

Ten or more counts support this clonotype. V is TRBV6-1 and J is TRBJ2-7; tentative D call: TRBD1 (7 bases). The ends were cut back, 0 bases at V and 0 bases at J, with 12 bases in the middle. Germline V gene lookup returns CDR1 MNHNS and CDR2 SASEGT. The CDR3 extends over 16 amino acids. CDR3 amino acids: CASSEAPEGASYEQYF. The CDR3 nucleotides are TGTGCCAGCAGTGAAGCACCGGAGGGGGCCTCCTACGAGCAGTACTTC.

The rearrangement uses TRBV2 and TRBJ1-5; D is possibly TRBD1 (6 bases). Germline CDR1 SNHLY, CDR2 FYNNEI. This CDR3 has 14 residues. Trimming left V 7 bases short and J 3 bases short, with 13 bases between. The CDR3 DNA reads as TGTGCCAGCATCGAACAGGGAACCAATCAGCCCCAGCATTTT. Translating gives CASIEQGTNQPQHF. Complete variable domain (other parts from reference TRBV2 and TRBJ1-5): EPEVTQTPSHQVTQMGQEVILRCVPISNHLYFYWYRQILGQKVEFLVSFYNNEISEKSEIFDDQFSVERPDGSNFTLKIRSTKLEDSAMYFCASIEQGTNQPQHFGDGTRLSIL.

This clonotype has more than one count but fewer than ten. J is TRBJ2-7 and V is TRBV27; 12 positions agree with TRBD2. The CDR3 runs to 14 residues. The V gene's germline CDR1 is MNHEY and CDR2 SMNVEV (reference sequence). Trimming at V came to 6 bases and at J to 7 bases, leaving 7 bases not matched to a gene. The chain's CDR3 is CASSPSGRAEEQYF. As DNA, the CDR3 is TGTGCCAGCAGCCCTAGCGGGAGGGCGGAGGAGCAGTACTTC.

This clonotype was counted a few times. The chain has TRBV18 and TRBJ2-7; D tentatively reads TRBD1 or TRBD2 (5 bases each). This CDR3 contains 14 residues. V dropped 2 bases and J dropped 5 bases, with 13 bases sitting between them. The germline V gene encodes CDR1 KGHSH and CDR2 LQKENI. CDR3: CASSPGGFSNEQYF. For the CDR3, the DNA is TGTGCCAGCTCACCAGGGGGATTTAGCAACGAGCAGTACTTC.

The chain recombines TRBV2 with TRBJ2-5; TRBD1 aligns across 9 bases. The germline gives CDR1 SNHLY, CDR2 FYNNEI. With V trimmed by 6 bases and J by 5 bases, 16 bases remained unmatched. The CDR3 contains 17 residues. CDR3 amino acids: CASSLVRGQGGNETQYF. The CDR3, as DNA: TGTGCCAGCAGCTTAGTCCGGGGACAGGGAGGCAATGAGACCCAGTACTTC.

Details on this clonotype: A single base separates this from a much larger clone, so it may be a read error. This chain uses TRBV5-1 with TRBJ2-5; D uncertain. From germline, CDR1 is SGHRS and CDR2 YFSETQ. This CDR3 comprises 14 residues. Written as DNA, the CDR3 is TGCACCAGCAGCTTGGCGGACGGTTTTAGAGAGCAGTACTTC. It specifies CTSSLADGFREQYF.

There are many counts of this clonotype. The chain employs TRBV24-1 and TRBJ2-5; TRBD2 is a possible D gene (6 bases). There are 13 residues in the CDR3. CDR1 is KGHDR and CDR2 is SFDVKD in the germline V gene. V dropped 6 bases and J dropped 3 bases, with 10 bases sitting between them. CDR3 DNA sequence: TGTGCCACCAGTAGCAGGAGGGAAGAGACCCAGTACTTC. Amino acids: CATSSRREETQYF.

In DNA, the CDR3 is TGTGCCAGCAGCCTGGGCCCCGACCTCAAAGCTTTCTTT. The encoded protein is CASSLGPDLKAFF. The chain carries TRBV7-6 and TRBJ1-1, with D uncertain. V was clipped by 5 bases and J by 9 bases, with 16 bases between them. The CDR3 consists of 13 residues. Germline-derived CDR1 and CDR2 are SGHVS and FNYEAQ.